A single sample gave rise to the 16 T cell receptor beta chains below, sequenced in a study of blood T cell repertoires in COVID-19. Here immunoSEQ multiplex PCR was the method, and the copy in TCRdb shows in-frame clones only, minus some. Here the sample spans 100,000 to 150,000 clones, approximately 80% being singletons. Sequenced input: peripheral blood. All receptors derive from a man in his forties or fifties with acute or convalescent COVID-19.

The chain has TRBV19 and TRBJ2-1; TRBD2 matches at 8 bases. This CDR3 comprises 16 residues. Germline-derived CDR1 and CDR2 are LNHDA and SQIVND (reference sequence). V trimming: 7 bases; J trimming: 7 bases; junction bases outside the gene matches: 15. The CDR3 region has the DNA TGTGCCAGTATTAAAGCGTCGCGAGCGGGAGAAAATGAGCAGTTCTTC. Its protein product is CASIKASRAGENEQFF.

This clone was counted a few times. This chain joins TRBV7-9 and TRBJ2-5, with 12 bases that match TRBD2. The CDR3 extends over 16 amino acids. The germline V gene encodes CDR1 SEHNR and CDR2 FQNEAQ (reference sequence). V was pared by 6 bases and J by 3 bases, with 8 bases of the junction left unmatched. The CDR3 here is CASRPTSGGFKETQYF. CDR3 bases: TGTGCCAGCAGACCGACTAGCGGGGGATTTAAAGAGACCCAGTACTTC.

The V and J genes are TRBV11-2 and TRBJ1-3, with D possibly matching TRBD1 (5 bases). V lost 1 base to trimming and J lost 0 bases, with 7 bases between them. The germline V gene encodes CDR1 SGHAT and CDR2 FQNNGV. The length of the CDR3 is 15 residues. CDR3 sequence: CASSLGGYSGNTIYF. In nucleotides, the CDR3 is TGTGCCAGCAGCTTAGGGGGCTACTCTGGAAACACCATATATTTT.

Details on this clone: A much more abundant neighbour one base away suggests this may be a read error. The same CDR3 can be traced to other DNA sequences in this sample. The gene calls are TRBV30 and TRBJ2-7; maybe TRBD1 (5 bases). Germline V lookup: CDR1 GTSNPN, CDR2 SVGIG (reference sequence). CDR3 length: 14 residues. In DNA, the CDR3 is TGTGCCTGGAGTGTCGGGCAGGGCGGCTACGAGCAGTACTTT. Protein product: CAWSVGQGGYEQYF.

The rearrangement links TRBV18 to TRBJ2-7, with TRBD1 matching over 7 bases. This CDR3 is built from 12 residues. Germline lookup yields CDR1 KGHSH and CDR2 LQKENI. V shed 5 bases and J 6 bases; nucleotides not matched to a gene: 4. CDR3 in amino acids: CASSGDRAEQYF. CDR3 bases: TGTGCCAGCTCAGGCGACAGGGCCGAGCAGTACTTC.

The CDR3 here is CASSSQTTTNYGYTF. CDR3 bases: TGTGCCAGCAGTTCCCAGACTACCACTAACTATGGCTACACCTTC. V and J are TRBV27 and TRBJ1-2; D remains unclear. The CDR3 runs to 15 residues. The V gene lost 4 bases and the J gene lost 0 bases, with 12 bases spanning the gap. Germline assignment: CDR1 MNHEY and CDR2 SMNVEV (reference sequence).

The rearrangement links TRBV7-3 to TRBJ2-3; D is unclear. CDR3 length equals 12 residues. V was clipped by 4 bases and J by 1 base, with 3 bases between them. The germline V gene has CDR1 SGHTA and CDR2 FQGTGA. As DNA, the CDR3 is TGTGCCAGCAGCTCTGGCACAGATACGCAGTATTTT. Its translation: CASSSGTDTQYF.

The chain links TRBV2 to TRBJ2-7; D unclear. Trimming removed 6 bases at V and 0 bases at J, with 9 bases between. In germline, CDR1 is SNHLY, CDR2 FYNNEI. The CDR3 runs 13 residues. This chain's CDR3 is CASRSGSSYEQYF. The DNA for the CDR3 is TGTGCCAGCAGGTCAGGAAGCTCCTACGAGCAGTACTTC.

The table lists this clone with a few counts. This chain links TRBV6-5 with TRBJ2-7, with 11 bases matching TRBD1. Germline trimming cut 6 bases from V and 7 bases from J; bases unmatched to any gene: 11. CDR3 length: 15 residues. From germline, CDR1 is MNHEY and CDR2 SVGAGI. The chain's CDR3 is CASSPLRDRGKEQYF. DNA of the CDR3: TGTGCCAGCAGCCCCCTCCGGGACAGGGGGAAAGAGCAGTACTTC.

The J gene is TRBJ2-5, the V gene TRBV19, with 11 bases that match TRBD1. With V trimmed by 6 bases and J by 4 bases, 1 base remained unmatched. This CDR3 contains 13 residues. The germline CDR1 and CDR2 sequences are LNHDA and SQIVND (reference sequence). CDR3 coding DNA: TGTGCCAGTAGGGACAGGGGGCGAGAGACCCAGTACTTC. Translating gives CASRDRGRETQYF.

The rearrangement joins TRBV27 to TRBJ2-1, with D unclear. CDR1 is MNHEY, CDR2 SMNVEV, per germline (reference sequence). This CDR3 is built from 13 residues. V lost 4 bases and J lost 0, with 4 bases in between. CDR3 sequence: CASSSVSYNEQFF. The DNA of the CDR3 is TGTGCCAGCAGTTCCGTCTCCTACAATGAGCAGTTCTTC.

The V gene is TRBV18, the J gene TRBJ2-1; weak D call: TRBD1 (6 bases). Per germline, CDR1 KGHSH and CDR2 LQKENI. Trimming removed 5 bases at V and 1 base at J, with 18 bases between. This CDR3 is 17 amino acids long. The CDR3 region is CASSVSRDTGSYNEQFF. CDR3 nucleotides: TGTGCCAGCTCAGTGAGCCGGGACACGGGATCCTACAATGAGCAGTTCTTC.

The rearrangement joins TRBV6-4 to TRBJ2-7; tentative D call: TRBD1 (6 bases). The V and J ends lost 2 bases and 9 bases respectively, with 17 bases between them. The length of the CDR3 is 14 residues. Looked up from germline, CDR1 is MRHNA and CDR2 is SNTAGT. The CDR3 region is CASSDHPRGFGQYF. CDR3 nucleotides: TGTGCCAGCAGTGACCATCCAAGGGGGTTTGGGCAGTACTTC.

The chain couples TRBV6-5 to TRBJ1-1, with 7 bases lining up with TRBD1. In germline, CDR1 is MNHEY, CDR2 SVGAGI. CDR3 length equals 14 residues. V was pared by 5 bases and J by 1 base, with 4 bases of the junction left unmatched. The CDR3, as DNA: TGTGCCAGCAGTAGAGGGGGCCGGAACACTGAAGCTTTCTTT. This sequence encodes CASSRGGRNTEAFF.

The chain employs TRBV5-8 and TRBJ2-3; 7 bases are shared with TRBD2. CDR1 and CDR2 from the germline V gene are SGHTS and YDEGEE. V shed 4 bases, J shed 2 bases, and the junction held 4 bases outside the gene matches. The CDR3 contains 14 residues. CDR3 region: CASSRSGVTDTQYF. The CDR3 region has the DNA TGTGCCAGCAGCCGGAGCGGGGTCACAGATACGCAGTATTTT. The entire variable domain, with the rest obtained from reference TRBV5-8 and TRBJ2-3, is as follows: EAGVTQSPTHLIKTRGQQATLRCSPISGHTSVYWYQQALGLGLQFLLWYDEGEERNRGNFPPRFSGRQFPNYSSELNVNALELEDSALYLCASSRSGVTDTQYFGPGTRLTVL.

This chain uses TRBV7-3 with TRBJ1-1, with a weak D call TRBD1 (6 bases). Germline CDR1 SGHTA, CDR2 FQGTGA. V lost 4 bases and J 0 bases, leaving 21 bases between the germline ends. The CDR3 runs 18 residues. CDR3 region: CASSCKSQGITMNTEAFF. CDR3 DNA: TGTGCCAGCAGCTGCAAGTCACAGGGAATAACGATGAACACTGAAGCTTTCTTT.